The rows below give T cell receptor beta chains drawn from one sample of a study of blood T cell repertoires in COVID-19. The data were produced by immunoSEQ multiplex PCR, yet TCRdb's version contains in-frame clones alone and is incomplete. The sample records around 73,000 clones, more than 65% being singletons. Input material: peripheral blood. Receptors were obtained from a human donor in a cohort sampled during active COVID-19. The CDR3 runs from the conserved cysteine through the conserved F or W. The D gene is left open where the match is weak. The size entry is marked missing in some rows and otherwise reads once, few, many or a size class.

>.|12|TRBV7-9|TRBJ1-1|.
CASSRDNTEAFF
TGTGCCAGCAGCCGGGATAACACTGAAGCTTTCTTT
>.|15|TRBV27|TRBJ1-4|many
CASSPRGQPNEKLFF
TGTGCCAGCAGTCCTCGGGGACAACCTAATGAAAAACTGTTTTTT
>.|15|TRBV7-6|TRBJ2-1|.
CASSTERGRSNEQFF
TGTGCCAGCAGCACCGAACGGGGGAGATCCAATGAGCAGTTCTTC
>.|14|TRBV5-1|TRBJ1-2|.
CASSLGTANYGYTF
TGCGCCAGCAGCTTGGGGACAGCCAACTATGGCTACACCTTC
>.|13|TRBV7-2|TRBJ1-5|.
CASSLRGNQPQHF
TGTGCCAGCAGCTTAAGAGGGAATCAGCCCCAGCATTTT
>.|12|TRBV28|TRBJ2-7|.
CASSLLASEQYF
TGTGCCAGCAGTCTCCTAGCCTCCGAGCAGTACTTC
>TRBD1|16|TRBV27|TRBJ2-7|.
CASSLSPGQGFYEQYF
TGTGCCAGCAGTTTATCTCCAGGACAGGGGTTCTACGAGCAGTACTTC
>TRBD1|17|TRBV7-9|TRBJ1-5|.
CASSSHLGQGRRQPQHF
TGTGCCAGCAGCTCACACCTCGGACAGGGGAGGAGACAGCCCCAGCATTTT
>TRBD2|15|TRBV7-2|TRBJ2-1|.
CASSPSGGAYFEQFF
TGTGCCAGCAGCCCTAGCGGGGGGGCTTATTTTGAGCAGTTCTTC
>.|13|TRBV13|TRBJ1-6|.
CASSPLVASPLHF
TGTGCCAGCAGCCCACTCGTAGCTTCACCCCTCCACTTT
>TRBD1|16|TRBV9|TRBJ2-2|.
CASSLIGQVNTGELFF
TGTGCCAGCAGCCTTATCGGACAGGTGAACACCGGGGAGCTGTTTTTT